The clone carrying this T cell receptor (beta chain) was detected ten times or more. These data belong to a study of T cells in Graves' hyperthyroidism and ophthalmopathy. The hyperthyroidism was newly diagnosed and had lasted under 2 months; the patients were aged 18 to 65. The CDR3 regions of TCR beta were amplified from RNA transcripts. During a first-round RT-PCR of the TCR CDR3, the HTBI primer set was used. TCRdb processed the multiplex PCR reads anew with MiXCR; each CDR3 protein has one entry. Of about 550,000 distinct CDR3 sequences detected, around 21% appear once; the ten largest clones hold 26%. What was sequenced was blood. The sequence came from a man aged 18 to 30 with Graves' hyperthyroidism.

CDR3 region: CATSDTGTGQGFAGYTF. The CDR3 DNA reads TGTGCCACCAGTGATACGGGGACGGGACAGGGGTTCGCTGGCTACACCTTC. This chain uses TRBV24-1 with TRBJ1-2; 10 nucleotides match TRBD1. J lost 7 bases, V lost 3 bases, and 13 bases had no gene match. Germline V gene data show CDR1 as KGHDR and CDR2 as SFDVKD. The CDR3 has 17 amino acids.